This TCR beta chain originates from a study of blood T cell repertoires in COVID-19 (dated by TCRdb to the early 2020s). Regarding the complete study: Samples from collaborators originated in the United States, Italy and Spain and spanned both the acute and convalescent phases of COVID-19. The material from the prospective study consisted of cDNA or gDNA derived from T cells, B-cell-depleted T cells, or PBMCs. The dataset comprised deeply sampled blood TCRbeta repertoires from subjects exposed to, actively infected with, or recovered from COVID-19. The repertoires were released in a freely available public database intended as a resource for research on the immune response to SARS-CoV-2. The samples were drawn from the first 160 participants of the ongoing ImmuneRACE study and from 950 to 1,500 subjects provided by 6 global collaborators. The sample metadata nearly always contained a de-identified subject ID, COVID-19 status, age in years and sex. Where available, HLA class I and class II types were taken from metadata supplied by the sample provider and were not determined by assay-based typing. Study-wide findings and limitations: The amount of clinical and demographic metadata varied by source and participant and was provided uncurated.

TCRbeta CDR3 regions were amplified from genomic DNA using the immunoSEQ Assay, a bias-controlled multiplex PCR. Per the source publication's procedure: The number of nucleated cells in each sample was estimated by amplification of reference gene primers within the assay. To quantify the absolute abundance of each unique TCRbeta CDR3 rearrangement, sequence reads were collapsed and filtered. Productive Simpson clonality was computed per sample as the square root of Simpson's diversity index over productive rearrangements. TCRdb's version of the immuneACCESS table is confined to in-frame rearrangements and falls short of the full clone set. An unresolved V gene accounts for under half of the shortfall where checked; the remainder is of unknown origin. From that table come the V and J calls and clone size; the DNA was used to work out D and trimming. The table for this sample lists 200,000 to 300,000 clones; 70% to 90% of them were counted only once. Of the sample, approximately 0.7% falls within the top ten clones.

V lost 4 bases and J lost 1 base; the stretch between them is 13 bases long. The CDR3, cysteine through phenylalanine, is 15 amino acids long. The read is trimmed to its CDR3 DNA, 45 bases read in frame from base 1. CDR1 and CDR2, per the germline V gene, are SGHRS and YFSETQ. As to this clone: Its antigen is currently not known. No per-base quality is available; no much larger clone lies one base away.

Each collaborating institution followed its own protocols to collect whole blood in K2EDTA tubes. Collaborator samples were shipped for TCRbeta analysis as frozen whole blood, isolated PBMCs, or DNA extracted from either sample type. Material for sequencing was peripheral blood. The V and J genes are TRBV5-1 and TRBJ2-3, and possibly TRBD1, on 6 matching bases. This receptor was obtained from a human donor in a cohort sampled during active COVID-19. CDR3 region: CASSPTGLGTDTQYF. The DNA reads TGCGCCAGCAGCCCCACAGGGCTTGGCACAGATACGCAGTATTTT.